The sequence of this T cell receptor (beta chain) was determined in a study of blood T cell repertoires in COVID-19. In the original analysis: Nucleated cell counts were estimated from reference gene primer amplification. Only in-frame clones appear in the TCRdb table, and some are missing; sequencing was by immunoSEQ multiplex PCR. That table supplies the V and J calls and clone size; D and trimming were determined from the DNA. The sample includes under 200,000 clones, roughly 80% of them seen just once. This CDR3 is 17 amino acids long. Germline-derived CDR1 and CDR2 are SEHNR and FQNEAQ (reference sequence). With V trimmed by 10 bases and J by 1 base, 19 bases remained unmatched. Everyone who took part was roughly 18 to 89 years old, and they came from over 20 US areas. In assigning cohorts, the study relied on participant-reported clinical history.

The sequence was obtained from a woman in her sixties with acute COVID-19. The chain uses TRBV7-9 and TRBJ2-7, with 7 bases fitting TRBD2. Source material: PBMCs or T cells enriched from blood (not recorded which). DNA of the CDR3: TGTGCCACCGCCATATACCGGGAGACTAGCAGGTCCTACGAGCAGTACTTC. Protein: CATAIYRETSRSYEQYF.